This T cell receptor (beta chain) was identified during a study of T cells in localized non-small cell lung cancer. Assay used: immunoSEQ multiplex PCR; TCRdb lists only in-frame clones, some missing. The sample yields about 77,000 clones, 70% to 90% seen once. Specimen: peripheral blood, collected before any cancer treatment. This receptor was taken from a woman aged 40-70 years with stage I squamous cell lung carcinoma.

In nucleotides, the CDR3 is TGTGCCAGCAGCCCCGGACGGGGGCTAAACTATGGCTACACCTTC. It yields the protein CASSPGRGLNYGYTF. The chain uses TRBV7-3 and TRBJ1-2, with D perhaps matching TRBD1 (6 bases). Germline CDR1 is SGHTA and CDR2 is FQGTGA. V lost 5 bases and J lost 2, with 15 bases in between. The CDR3 length is 15 residues.